A selection of T cell receptor beta chains follows, all from one sample in a study of blood T cells in healthy people across ages. MiXCR was run by TCRdb on the 5' RACE reads, yielding one entry per CDR3 protein. This repertoire shows 650,000 to 800,000 distinct CDR3 sequences, under 55% found once; its top ten account for around 18%. The sequencing input was blood. Receptor source: a man aged 55 to 69 in good health. Each CDR3 is given without its conserved first and last residue.

j_call,v_call,cdr3_aa
TRBJ2-5,TRBV3-1,ASSLPQGGETQY
TRBJ2-1,TRBV19,ASSIDRQGPYSEQF
TRBJ1-2,TRBV7-9,ASRRDGVLPGYT
TRBJ1-4,TRBV4-3,ASSHLRGGQTFNEKLF
TRBJ1-2,TRBV12-3/TRBV12-4,ASSFGQYGYT
TRBJ2-7,TRBV9,ASSVVGQAGEQY
TRBJ1-2,TRBV7-9,ASSQGGGGGYT
TRBJ2-1,TRBV6-2/TRBV6-3,ASSKGTSGHNEQF
TRBJ2-1,TRBV7-6,ASSPMAGLNNEQF
TRBJ2-6,TRBV7-3,ASSLHNSGANVLT
TRBJ2-1,TRBV27,ASSFDTSPHNEQF
TRBJ1-1,TRBV4-1,ASSQSPGQGVAF
TRBJ1-1,TRBV20-1,SARDGGLNTEAF
TRBJ2-3,TRBV9,ASSDTSFTSTDTQY
TRBJ2-3,TRBV12-3/TRBV12-4,ASSPRPGTVVVDAQY
TRBJ2-3,TRBV20-1,SARAAQGNTDTQY
TRBJ2-4,TRBV5-1,ASSGTGAYIQY
TRBJ2-3,TRBV7-2,ASSLNRRDTQY
TRBJ2-7,TRBV20-1,SAPGEMGTYGQY
TRBJ2-5,TRBV7-2,ASSFLAGGSQETQY